The present entry profiles one T cell receptor beta chain with its context. Its antigen remains unidentified. The data were taken from a study of cytomegalovirus exposure and HLA in healthy donors. Study information: Roughly 86 million unique TCRs from HLA-typed donors made up an early data release.

The PCR ran on 60 Vbeta and 13 Jbeta primers. Measured with immunoSEQ multiplex PCR; TCRdb has only the in-frame clones, and not every one. The sample consists of 80,000 or so clones, about 64% of them appearing once. Study results and limitations: A later analysis showed HLA-associated TCR beta chains outstripping equally common others in clonal expansion. About 87% or about 30% of the time was how often most TCR beta V segments were productive, according to an earlier analysis.

V gave up 3 bases and J gave up 4 bases; unmatched junction bases: 12. Germline values: CDR1 SGDLS, CDR2 YYNGEE. The CDR3 runs 16 residues. The donors comprised healthy bone marrow donors. This chain links TRBV9 with TRBJ1-2; 7 positions match TRBD1. The sequencing input was PBMCs. The receptor was isolated from a man in his thirties or forties in good health and CMV-seropositive. In DNA, the CDR3 is TGTGCCAGCAGCGAGGGGGCCAGGGGGGACAGCTATGGCTACACCTTC. Translation: CASSEGARGDSYGYTF.